This T cell receptor beta chain emerged from a study of CXCR3-negative and CXCR3-positive naive CD8 T cells. As for the study in general: Across all libraries, TRB reads numbered roughly 140 million, with about 1.5 +/- 0.3 million in each library.

Naive CD8+ T cells carried a CD45RO-CCR7+CD27+CD95- phenotype. To note about this clonotype: Antigen: not known.

Each TRB cDNA library was prepared by 5' RACE (with UMI labels). TCRdb re-called the 5' RACE reads and shows each CDR3 protein once, DNA omitted. The table lists 100,000 to 150,000 distinct CDR3 sequences. Overall study results and limits: Naive cells positive for CXCR3 carried more hydrophobic TRB CDR3s than CXCR3-negative ones.

Sequenced: naive CXCR3+ CD8+ T cells from blood. Subset given: CD45RO-CCR7+CD27+CD95- naive CD8+ T cells expressing CXCR3 (TNR3+). The sequence derives from a human donor in good health. Some clones in this sample may be carry-over from other donors' samples.

The CDR3 protein is CASSPGVTGELFF. The rearrangement links TRBV6-5 to TRBJ2-2; TCRdb's D call of TRBD1 is untestable without DNA. The CDR3 has 13 amino acids. In germline, CDR1 is MNHEY, CDR2 SVGAGI.